Following are 14 T cell receptor beta chains from one sample sequenced in a study of PD-1 blockade in classical Hodgkin lymphoma. Each and every patient relapsed after autologous stem cell transplantation, and patients got differing brentuximab vedotin exposure. Generated by immunoSEQ multiplex PCR, the TCRdb table keeps only in-frame clones and is missing some. The table shows fewer than 65,000 clones, with more than 75% occurring only once. The sequencing here drew on peripheral blood mononuclear cells (PBMCs), taken at baseline. Every receptor here comes from a human donor with classical Hodgkin lymphoma.

This rearrangement joins TRBV21-1 to TRBJ2-7; the table's D call TRBD2 went unverified against the DNA. TRBV21-1 is termed a pseudogene. There are 12 residues in the CDR3. The CDR3 DNA reads TGTGCCAGCACCCCGGTGGTCTACGAGCAGTACTTC. This gives the protein CASTPVVYEQYF.

The rearrangement links TRBV11-2 to TRBJ2-5, with a tentative D call TRBD1 (6 bases). Germline loops: CDR1 SGHAT, CDR2 FQNNGV. The CDR3 loop spans 13 amino acids. V was pared by 3 bases and J by 8 bases, with 13 bases between. The CDR3 DNA reads as TGTGCCAGCAGCTTCGCAGGGGTTGACACCCAGTACTTC. Encoded protein: CASSFAGVDTQYF.

V gene TRBV5-4 combines with J gene TRBJ1-4; 8 bases map to TRBD1. This CDR3 is 15 amino acids long. V dropped 4 bases and J dropped 5; count of bases not matched to a gene: 7. Germline V gene data show CDR1 as SGHNT and CDR2 as YYREEE (reference sequence). The CDR3 sequence: CASSLGRTGNEKLFF. CDR3 nucleotides: TGTGCCAGCAGCCTGGGGAGGACAGGGAATGAAAAACTGTTTTTT. The whole variable domain, filled in from reference TRBV5-4 and TRBJ1-4, reads ETGVTQSPTHLIKTRGQQVTLRCSSQSGHNTVSWYQQALGQGPQFIFQYYREEENGRGNFPPRFSGLQFPNYSSELNVNALELDDSALYLCASSLGRTGNEKLFFGSGTQLSVL.

The rearrangement uses TRBV28 and TRBJ1-5, with TRBD1 matching over 8 bases. Germline CDR1 is MDHEN and CDR2 is SYDVKM. The J segment lost 5 bases and the V segment lost 4 bases, leaving 10 bases of the junction unmatched. The CDR3 has 16 residues. The DNA for the CDR3 is TGTGCCAGCAGTTCATCTGACAGGGGAGCGCATCAGCCCCAGCATTTT. As protein: CASSSSDRGAHQPQHF.

The chain couples TRBV9 to TRBJ1-5, with a possible D match to TRBD1 (6 bases). The germline gives CDR1 SGDLS, CDR2 YYNGEE. The CDR3 is 16 amino acids. Trimming took 0 bases from V and 3 from J, leaving 13 bases between them. The CDR3 DNA is TGTGCCAGCAGCGTAGACGACAGGAGTTACAATCAGCCCCAGCATTTT. Amino acid sequence: CASSVDDRSYNQPQHF.

The chain recombines TRBV9 with TRBJ2-5, with a tentative D call TRBD2 (7 bases). Between the trimmed V and J ends, which lost 3 bases and 2 bases, there was a span of 17 bases. Germline V gene data show CDR1 as SGDLS and CDR2 as YYNGEE. The CDR3 contains 16 residues. CDR3 region: CASSDRGRGGQETQYF. The CDR3 bases are TGTGCCAGCAGCGATAGAGGGAGGGGGGGTCAAGAGACCCAGTACTTC.

The rearrangement links TRBV7-9 to TRBJ2-2; D call uncertain. Trimming left V 4 bases short and J 7 bases short, with 13 bases between. There are 14 residues in the CDR3. The germline V gene encodes CDR1 SEHNR and CDR2 FQNEAQ (reference sequence). The CDR3 nucleotides read TGTGCCAGCAGCTCCAGGTCCGGAATCGGGGAGCTGTTTTTT. This codes for CASSSRSGIGELFF. The full variable domain, with the rest looked up from reference TRBV7-9 and TRBJ2-2, is DTGVSQNPRHKITKRGQNVTFRCDPISEHNRLYWYRQTLGQGPEFLTYFQNEAQLEKSRLLSDRFSAERPKGSFSTLEIQRTEQGDSAMYLCASSSRSGIGELFFGEGSRLTVL.

The rearrangement joins TRBV29-1 to TRBJ2-7; D might be TRBD1 (5 bases). In germline, CDR1 is SQVTM, CDR2 ANQGSEA. Trimming left V 3 bases short and J 0 bases short, with 9 bases between. The CDR3 has 13 amino acids. In DNA form, the CDR3 reads TGCAGCGTTGAGGACAAGAGCTCCTACGAGCAGTACTTC. This codes for CSVEDKSSYEQYF.

This clone is medium-sized. V usage is TRBV7-9 and J usage is TRBJ2-7, with D perhaps matching TRBD2 (5 bases). The CDR3 runs to 14 residues. V dropped 2 bases and J dropped 1 base, with 9 bases sitting between them. Germline lookup yields CDR1 SEHNR and CDR2 FQNEAQ (reference sequence). The CDR3 region is CASSLLPGSYEQYF. In nucleotides, the CDR3 is TGTGCCAGCAGCTTACTTCCGGGGTCCTACGAGCAGTACTTC.

The chain combines TRBV29-1 with TRBJ2-3; D possibly matches TRBD1 or TRBD2 (5 bases each). The V gene lost 8 bases and the J gene lost 0 bases, with 15 bases spanning the gap. Germline-derived CDR1 and CDR2 are SQVTM and ANQGSEA. This CDR3 is 14 amino acids long. Written as DNA, the CDR3 is TGCAGCATCCGAGGGGAGAGTAGCACAGATACGCAGTATTTT. Residues: CSIRGESSTDTQYF.

This sequence joins TRBV18 and TRBJ2-2; the match to TRBD1 covers 7 bases. From germline, CDR1 is KGHSH and CDR2 LQKENI. This CDR3 has 16 residues. V lost 3 bases to trimming and J lost 7 bases; unmatched junction nucleotides: 11. The CDR3 bases are TGTGCCAGCTCACCCCGCGACAGGGCGTTTGGCGGGGAGCTGTTTTTT. Translated, it gives CASSPRDRAFGGELFF.

The genes are TRBV10-3 and TRBJ2-1, with 10 bases lining up with TRBD1. Germline loops: CDR1 ENHRY, CDR2 SYGVKD. J lost 6 bases, V lost 2 bases, and 10 bases had no gene match. The CDR3 is made up of 17 amino acids. CDR3 in DNA: TGTGCCATCAGTGAGAACACCGGGACAGGGGCGTCCAATGAGCAGTTCTTC. This translates into CAISENTGTGASNEQFF.

The chain combines TRBV5-5 with TRBJ2-3, with D unresolved. The CDR3 has 14 residues. V lost 2 bases and J lost 2, with 9 bases in between. Germline assignment: CDR1 SGHKS and CDR2 YYEKEE (reference sequence). CDR3 nucleotide sequence: TGTGCCAGCAGCTTTGCCCTATTCACAGATACGCAGTATTTT. This gives the protein CASSFALFTDTQYF.

This rearrangement joins TRBV19 to TRBJ2-1; no clear D gene. Germline CDR1 reads LNHDA; CDR2 reads SQIVND (reference sequence). Trimming cost V 1 base and J 2 bases, with 12 bases left between them. The CDR3 runs 16 residues. The CDR3 is CASSIGLTATYNEQFF. As DNA, the CDR3 is TGTGCCAGTAGTATAGGGCTTACCGCAACCTACAATGAGCAGTTCTTC. Using reference TRBV19 and TRBJ2-1 for the parts outside the CDR3, the full variable domain is DGGITQSPKYLFRKEGQNVTLSCEQNLNHDAMYWYRQDPGQGLRLIYYSQIVNDFQKGDIAEGYSVSREKKESFPLTVTSAQKNPTAFYLCASSIGLTATYNEQFFGPGTRLTVL.